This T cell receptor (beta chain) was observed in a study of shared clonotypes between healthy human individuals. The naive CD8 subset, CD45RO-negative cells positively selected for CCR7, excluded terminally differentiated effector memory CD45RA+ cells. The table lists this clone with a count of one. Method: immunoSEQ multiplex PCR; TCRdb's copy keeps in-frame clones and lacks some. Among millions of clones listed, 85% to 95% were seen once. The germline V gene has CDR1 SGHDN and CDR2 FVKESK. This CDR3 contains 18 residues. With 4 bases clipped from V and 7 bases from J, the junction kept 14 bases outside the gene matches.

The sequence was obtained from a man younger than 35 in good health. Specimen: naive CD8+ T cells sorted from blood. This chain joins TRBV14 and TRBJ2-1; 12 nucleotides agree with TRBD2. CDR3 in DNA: TGTGCCAGCAGCCCCGGACTAGCGGGATCAGAGGGGGGGAATGAGCAGTTCTTC. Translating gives CASSPGLAGSEGGNEQFF.